A selection of T cell receptor beta chains follows, all from one sample in a study of shared clonotypes between healthy human individuals. Sequenced by immunoSEQ multiplex PCR; TCRdb stores in-frame clones only, minus some. The repertoire includes 2 million to 3 million clones, 85% to 95% of them detected once, and more than 0.12% sits in the top ten. The source material was naive CD4+ T cells sorted from blood. The receptor source for this set is a man in his late teens or twenties in good health. Both conserved end residues are part of each CDR3. Fields, in order: CDR3 length, V gene, CDR3 protein.

17,TRBV7-8,CASSPRRPGATGNTIYF
18,TRBV7-2,CASSSGDRGSWSGNGYTF
16,TRBV19,CASRLRTDTSGNTIYF
16,TRBV28,CASSLVGQAPGYGYTF
17,TRBV5-4,CASSLDQRQGRNNEQFF
13,TRBV19,CASSPRTSYEQYF
12,TRBV7-3,CASTPSLDTQYF
14,TRBV2,CASSISVGNSPLHF
15,TRBV28,CASSLGTGNTGELFF
15,TRBV6-5,CASSSGGGAPDTQYF
15,TRBV2,CASSEEASSYNEQFF
13,TRBV2,CASSEDRGQRLFF
11,TRBV30,CAGTDSYEQYF
15,TRBV5-8,CASSPPAEGGDTQYF
16,TRBV4-3,CASSQEWAAGTGELFF
14,TRBV7-6,CASSFDGKSDTQYF
19,TRBV5-1,CASSLFLAGGPAGTDTQYF
14,TRBV19,CASGGGRDNSPLHF
15,TRBV5-4,CASSRSSDSYNEQFF
13,TRBV30,CAWSARGNYGYTF
14,TRBV5-1,CASSLDGNTGELFF
14,TRBV18,CASSTGTSGNTIYF
14,TRBV5-8,CASSPGGPLYGYTF
14,TRBV10-3,CAISDSQANTEAFF
14,TRBV5-4,CASSSGTVEATQYF
17,TRBV4-1,CASSQGDRGLGNQPQHF
15,TRBV7-8,CASSLTGSRNTEAFF
17,TRBV5-1,CASSWGLVAPNTGELFF
16,TRBV7-3,CASSLSLAGAADTQYF
13,TRBV9,CASSVTGNTEAFF
15,TRBV6-1,CASTRLAGGYNEQFF
15,TRBV5-1,CASSLGLATYNEQFF
13,TRBV2,CASAGNSYNEQFF
15,TRBV2,CASSELRVANYGYTF
13,TRBV18,CASSPSGDKPQHF
16,TRBV4-2,CASSQDRGTGVYEQYF
13,TRBV7-2,CASSLDYANTIYF
12,TRBV7-8,CASGQGYSPLHF
14,TRBV6-5,CASSLGQKSLGYTF
15,TRBV9,CASSPRPKETGELFF
16,TRBV6-5,CASSYTLLGGSYEQYF
14,TRBV19,CASREGPLLGEQYF
14,TRBV28,CASSLSPNGETQYF
13,TRBV9,CASSVEVNTEAFF
19,TRBV7-9,CASSLATGVTLSGANVLTF
16,TRBV30,CAWSVKEAGGLYEQYF
13,TRBV6-5,CASSYSGSNGYTF
15,TRBV6-6,CASSLQADPNEKLFF
13,TRBV4-3,CASSQDTQETQYF
13,TRBV6-6,CASSYHGSYEQYF
14,TRBV6-1,CASSESTIYNEQFF
18,TRBV18,CASSPRKGGPGQDTEAFF